The 16 T cell receptor beta chains below were found in one sample sequenced in a study of OX40 agonist ivuxolimab in advanced cancers. The protocol was immunoSEQ multiplex PCR, while the TCRdb copy is restricted to in-frame clones and leaves out a portion. The table lists over 150,000 clones, 94% of them singletons, with about 0.31% in the top ten. The material was CD4+ or CD8+ T cells sorted from blood, obtained in a trial of the OX40 agonist ivuxolimab. These receptors were obtained from an adult with an advanced solid tumor such as melanoma, head and neck, liver or kidney cancer.

CDR3 DNA sequence: TGTGCCAGCAGCCGTGGGACAGCGACAGATACGCAGTATTTT. It specifies CASSRGTATDTQYF. V is TRBV7-8 and J is TRBJ2-3; 7 bases are a match to TRBD1. The V segment lost 5 bases and the J segment 3 bases; nucleotides outside the gene matches: 5. The CDR3 is 14 amino acids. Germline values: CDR1 SGHVS, CDR2 FQNEAQ.

For the CDR3, the DNA is TGCGCCAGCAGCCACCCGGACTCAGGGGGGAACACTGAAGCTTTCTTT. Its translation is CASSHPDSGGNTEAFF. The genes are TRBV4-3 and TRBJ1-1; 7 bases fit TRBD1. The length of the CDR3 is 16 residues. The germline CDR1 and CDR2 sequences are LGHNA and YSLEER. The V segment lost 3 bases and the J segment 1 base; nucleotides outside the gene matches: 8.

The chain is built from TRBV13 and TRBJ2-5; D remains unclear. The CDR3 totals 14 residues. Trimming pared 2 bases from V and 1 base from J, leaving 8 bases between. Germline-derived CDR1 and CDR2 are PRHDT and FYEKMQ (reference sequence). The CDR3 loop reads CASSLRELQETQYF. CDR3 nucleotides: TGTGCCAGCAGCTTACGTGAACTCCAAGAGACCCAGTACTTC.

The chain uses TRBV9 and TRBJ1-5; TRBD1 agrees at 9 bases. CDR1 and CDR2 (germline): SGDLS, YYNGEE. The CDR3 spans 15 residues. The ends lost 3 bases at V and 0 bases at J; junction bases unmatched: 1. This chain's CDR3 is CASSAGQGSNQPQHF. The CDR3, as DNA: TGTGCCAGCAGCGCGGGACAGGGTAGCAATCAGCCCCAGCATTTT.

On this clone itself: Other DNA variants within this sample encode the same CDR3. The chain combines TRBV20-1 with TRBJ2-1; tentatively, D is TRBD1 (5 bases). V was clipped by 6 bases and J by 4 bases, with 7 bases between them. Looked up from germline, CDR1 is DFQATT and CDR2 is SNEGSKA (reference sequence). This CDR3 contains 11 residues. The CDR3 loop reads CSARAYNEQFF. The CDR3 nucleotides read TGCAGTGCCAGGGCTTACAATGAGCAGTTCTTC.

This clone has only one observation. The rearrangement links TRBV5-1 to TRBJ2-2; a possible D gene is TRBD2 (6 bases). Germline-derived CDR1 and CDR2 are SGHRS and YFSETQ. CDR3 length equals 13 residues. Trimming took 4 bases from V and 5 from J, leaving 9 bases between them. The CDR3 sequence is CASSPRETGELFF. CDR3 in DNA: TGCGCCAGCAGCCCGCGGGAAACCGGGGAGCTGTTTTTT.

The chain links TRBV6-5 to TRBJ1-5, with 9 nucleotides matching TRBD1. The CDR3 runs to 15 residues. CDR1 and CDR2 (germline): MNHEY, SVGAGI. The J segment lost 4 bases and the V segment lost 2 bases, leaving 3 bases of the junction unmatched. This CDR3 reads CASSYATGGNQPQHF. CDR3 bases: TGTGCCAGCAGTTACGCGACAGGGGGTAATCAGCCCCAGCATTTT.

This rearrangement joins TRBV5-4 to TRBJ2-2; the D call may be TRBD1 or TRBD2 (5 bases each). The CDR3 extends over 13 amino acids. V gave up 1 base and J gave up 6 bases, with 7 bases separating them. Germline V gene sequence: CDR1 SGHNT, CDR2 YYREEE (reference sequence). In DNA form, the CDR3 reads TGTGCCAGCAGCTTGCAGGGACCCGGGGAGCTGTTTTTT. Amino acid sequence: CASSLQGPGELFF.

On this clone: In the same sample, other DNA sequences code for this CDR3. CDR3: CASSPAGQGGYGYTF. CDR3 nucleotides: TGTGCCAGCTCACCAGCTGGACAGGGAGGATATGGCTACACCTTC. The chain recombines TRBV18 with TRBJ1-2; 8 bases are shared with TRBD1. V shed 2 bases and J 5 bases; nucleotides not matched to a gene: 7. The CDR3 is 15 residues long. CDR1 and CDR2 (germline): KGHSH, LQKENI.

The rearrangement uses TRBV9 and TRBJ2-5; 9 nucleotides line up with TRBD2. Looked up from germline, CDR1 is SGDLS and CDR2 is YYNGEE. The CDR3 is 16 residues long. Trimming removed 4 bases from V and 5 bases from J; junction bases left unmatched: 12. The CDR3 nucleotides read TGTGCCAGCAGCCCCCAAAGTAGCGGGGGTGTTGAGACCCAGTACTTC. Translation: CASSPQSSGGVETQYF.

The chain joins TRBV6-5 to TRBJ1-1, with D unresolved. Germline V gene sequence: CDR1 MNHEY, CDR2 SVGAGI. The CDR3 length is 13 residues. The V end was cut by 6 bases, the J end by 4 bases, with 12 bases between. Here the CDR3 DNA reads TGTGCCAGCAGCGTAATCCAGAGCACTGAAGCTTTCTTT. This gives the protein CASSVIQSTEAFF.

The chain carries TRBV2 and TRBJ2-3; D ambiguous. Germline values: CDR1 SNHLY, CDR2 FYNNEI. Between the trimmed V and J ends, which lost 6 bases and 0 bases, there was a span of 7 bases. The length of the CDR3 is 13 residues. The chain's CDR3 is CASRELSTDTQYF. In DNA, the CDR3 is TGTGCCAGCAGGGAGCTTAGCACAGATACGCAGTATTTT.

V gene TRBV27 combines with J gene TRBJ1-2, with 9 bases identical to TRBD1. The CDR3 has 15 residues. The V segment lost 3 bases and the J segment 2 bases; nucleotides outside the gene matches: 4. CDR1 MNHEY and CDR2 SMNVEV come from the germline V gene (reference sequence). CDR3 region: CASSFTGGANYGYTF. CDR3 nucleotide sequence: TGTGCCAGCAGTTTTACAGGGGGCGCGAACTATGGCTACACCTTC.

The CDR3 sequence: CARSLDFDRSNQPQHF. In nucleotides, the CDR3 is TGTGCCAGAAGCTTAGATTTCGACAGGAGCAATCAGCCCCAGCATTTT. The chain recombines TRBV7-5 with TRBJ1-5; no check of the table's D call, TRBD1, against the DNA was made. TRBV7-5 is a known pseudogene. This CDR3 spans 16 amino acids.

The rearrangement uses TRBV28 and TRBJ2-7; D may match TRBD1 or TRBD2 (5 bases each). There are 13 residues in the CDR3. V was pared by 10 bases and J by 1 base, with 14 bases between. CDR1 and CDR2 from the germline V gene are MDHEN and SYDVKM. CDR3 sequence (DNA): TGTGCCATCCAGCAGGGAGCATCCTACGAGCAGTACTTC. Translation gives CAIQQGASYEQYF.

Comments on this clone: Compared with germline, one end of the junction differs, possibly owing to a read error. This rearrangement joins TRBV6-5 to TRBJ2-5; D gene uncertain. In germline, CDR1 is MNHEY, CDR2 SVGAGI. The CDR3 extends over 15 amino acids. CDR3 region: CASGYGLTLGETQYF. In DNA, the CDR3 is TGTGCCAGCGGTTATGGGCTAACCCTAGGGGAGACCCAGTACTTC.